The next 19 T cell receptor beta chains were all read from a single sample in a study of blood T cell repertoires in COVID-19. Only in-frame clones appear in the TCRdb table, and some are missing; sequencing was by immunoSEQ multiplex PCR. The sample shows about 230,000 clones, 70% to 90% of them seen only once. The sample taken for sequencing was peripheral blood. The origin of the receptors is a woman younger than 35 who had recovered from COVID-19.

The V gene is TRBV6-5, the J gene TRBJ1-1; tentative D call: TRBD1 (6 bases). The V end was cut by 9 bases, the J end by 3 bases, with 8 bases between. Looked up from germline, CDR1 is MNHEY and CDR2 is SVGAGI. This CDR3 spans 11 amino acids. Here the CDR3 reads CARPGDTEAFF. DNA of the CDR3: TGTGCCAGACCAGGGGACACTGAAGCTTTCTTT.

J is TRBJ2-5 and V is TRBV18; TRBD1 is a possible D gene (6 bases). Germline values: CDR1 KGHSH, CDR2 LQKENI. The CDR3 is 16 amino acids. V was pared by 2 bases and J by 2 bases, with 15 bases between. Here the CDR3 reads CASSPYSAQGQETQYF. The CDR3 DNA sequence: TGTGCCAGCTCACCATATTCGGCCCAGGGGCAAGAGACCCAGTACTTC.

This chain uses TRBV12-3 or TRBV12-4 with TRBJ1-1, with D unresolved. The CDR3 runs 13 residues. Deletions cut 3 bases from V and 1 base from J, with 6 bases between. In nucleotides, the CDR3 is TGTGCCAGCAGTTTTTATAGGAACACTGAAGCTTTCTTT. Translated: CASSFYRNTEAFF.

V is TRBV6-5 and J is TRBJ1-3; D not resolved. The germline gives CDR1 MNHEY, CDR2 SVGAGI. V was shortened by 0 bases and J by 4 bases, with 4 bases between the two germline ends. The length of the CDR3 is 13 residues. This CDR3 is CASSYSEGNTIYF. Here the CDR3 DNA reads TGTGCCAGCAGTTACTCGGAGGGAAACACCATATATTTT.

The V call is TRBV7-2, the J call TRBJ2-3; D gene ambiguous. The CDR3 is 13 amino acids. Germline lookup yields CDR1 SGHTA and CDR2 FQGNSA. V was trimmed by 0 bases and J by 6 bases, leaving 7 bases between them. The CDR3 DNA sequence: TGTGCCAGCAGCTTAGCCCCTTTTGATACGCAGTATTTT. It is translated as CASSLAPFDTQYF.

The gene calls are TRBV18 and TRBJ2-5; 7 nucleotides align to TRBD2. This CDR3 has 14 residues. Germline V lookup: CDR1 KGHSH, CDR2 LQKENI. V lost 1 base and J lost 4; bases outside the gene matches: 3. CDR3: CASSPRREGETQYF. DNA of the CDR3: TGTGCCAGCTCACCACGTAGGGAGGGAGAGACCCAGTACTTC.

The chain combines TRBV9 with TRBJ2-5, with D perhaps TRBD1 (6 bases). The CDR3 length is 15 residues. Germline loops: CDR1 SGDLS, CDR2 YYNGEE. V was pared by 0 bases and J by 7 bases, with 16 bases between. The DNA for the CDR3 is TGTGCCAGCAGCGTAGGGGACACCGTGATAGGGACCCAGTACTTC. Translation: CASSVGDTVIGTQYF. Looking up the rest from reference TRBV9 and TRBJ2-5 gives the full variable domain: DSGVTQTPKHLITATGQRVTLRCSPRSGDLSVYWYQQSLDQGLQFLIQYYNGEERAKGNILERFSAQQFPDLHSELNLSSLELGDSALYFCASSVGDTVIGTQYFGPGTRLLVL.

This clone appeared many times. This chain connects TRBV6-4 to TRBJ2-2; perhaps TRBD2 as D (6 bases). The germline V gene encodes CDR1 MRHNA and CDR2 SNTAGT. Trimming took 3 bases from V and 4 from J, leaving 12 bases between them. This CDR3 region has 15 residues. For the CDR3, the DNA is TGTGCCAGCAGTGAAGAGGGAGGAAGCACCGGGGAGCTGTTTTTT. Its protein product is CASSEEGGSTGELFF.

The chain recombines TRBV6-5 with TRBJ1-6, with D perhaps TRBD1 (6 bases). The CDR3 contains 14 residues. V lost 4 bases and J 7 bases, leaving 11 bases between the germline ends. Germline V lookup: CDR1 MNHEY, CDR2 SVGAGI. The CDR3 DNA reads TGTGCCAGCAGTTTAAACAGGGAGAATTCACCCCTCCACTTT. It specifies CASSLNRENSPLHF.

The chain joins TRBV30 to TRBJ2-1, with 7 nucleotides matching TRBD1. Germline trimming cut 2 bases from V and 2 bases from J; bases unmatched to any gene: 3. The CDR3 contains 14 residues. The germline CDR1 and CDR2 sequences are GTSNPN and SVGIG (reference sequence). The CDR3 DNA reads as TGTGCCTGGAGTCCAGGGGGAGCCTACAATGAGCAGTTCTTC. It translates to CAWSPGGAYNEQFF. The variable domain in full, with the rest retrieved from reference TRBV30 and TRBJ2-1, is SQTIHQWPATLVQPVGSPLSLECTVEGTSNPNLYWYRQAAGRGLQLLFYSVGIGQISSEVPQNLSASRPQDRQFILSSKKLLLSDSGFYLCAWSPGGAYNEQFFGPGTRLTVL.

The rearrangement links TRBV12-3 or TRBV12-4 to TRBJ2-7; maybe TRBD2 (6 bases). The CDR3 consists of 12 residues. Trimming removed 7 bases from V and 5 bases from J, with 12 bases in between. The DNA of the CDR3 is TGTGCCAGCACCCCGACTAGTGACGAGCAGTACTTC. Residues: CASTPTSDEQYF.

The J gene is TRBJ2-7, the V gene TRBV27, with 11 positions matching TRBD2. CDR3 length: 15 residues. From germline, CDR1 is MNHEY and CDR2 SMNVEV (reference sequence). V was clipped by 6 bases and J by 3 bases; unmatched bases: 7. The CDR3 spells CASRILAGGFYEQYF. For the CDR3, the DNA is TGTGCCAGCAGGATTCTAGCGGGAGGCTTCTACGAGCAGTACTTC.

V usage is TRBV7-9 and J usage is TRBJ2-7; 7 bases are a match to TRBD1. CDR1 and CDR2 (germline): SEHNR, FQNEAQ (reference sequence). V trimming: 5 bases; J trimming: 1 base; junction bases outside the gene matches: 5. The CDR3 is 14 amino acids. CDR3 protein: CASSTRDRSYEQYF. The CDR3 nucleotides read TGTGCCAGCAGCACCCGGGACAGATCCTACGAGCAGTACTTC.

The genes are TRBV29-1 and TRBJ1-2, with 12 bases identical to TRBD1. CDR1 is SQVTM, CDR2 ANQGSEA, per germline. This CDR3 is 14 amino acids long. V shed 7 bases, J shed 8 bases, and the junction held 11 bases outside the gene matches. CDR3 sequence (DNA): TGCAGCGCATTGGGGGGACAGGGGGCGAGAGGCTACACCTTC. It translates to CSALGGQGARGYTF.

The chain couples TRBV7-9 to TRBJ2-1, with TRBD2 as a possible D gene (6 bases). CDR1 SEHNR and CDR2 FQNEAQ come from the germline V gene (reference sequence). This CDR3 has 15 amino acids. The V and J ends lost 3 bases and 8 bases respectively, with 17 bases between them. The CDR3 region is CASSFSGGPHDEQFF. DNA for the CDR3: TGTGCCAGCAGCTTCAGCGGAGGGCCCCACGATGAGCAGTTCTTC.

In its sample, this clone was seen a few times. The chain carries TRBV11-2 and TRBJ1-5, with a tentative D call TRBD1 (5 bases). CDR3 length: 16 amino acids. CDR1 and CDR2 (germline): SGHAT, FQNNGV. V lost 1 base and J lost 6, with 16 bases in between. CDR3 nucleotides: TGTGCCAGCAGCTTAGTTCTCAGGGAGGTGGGTCAGCCCCAGCATTTT. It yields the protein CASSLVLREVGQPQHF.

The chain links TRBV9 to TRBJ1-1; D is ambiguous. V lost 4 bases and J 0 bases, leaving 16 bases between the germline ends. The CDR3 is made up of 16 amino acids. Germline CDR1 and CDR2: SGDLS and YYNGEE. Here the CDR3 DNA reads TGTGCCAGCAGCCCCAGAGAGAGGGTTTTGAACACTGAAGCTTTCTTT. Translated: CASSPRERVLNTEAFF.

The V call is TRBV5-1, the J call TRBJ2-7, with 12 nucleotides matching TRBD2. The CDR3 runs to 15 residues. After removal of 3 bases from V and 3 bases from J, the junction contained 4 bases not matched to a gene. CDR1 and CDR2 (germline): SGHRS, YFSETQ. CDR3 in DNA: TGCGCCAGCAGCTCACCGACTAGCGGGAGCTACGAGCAGTACTTC. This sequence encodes CASSSPTSGSYEQYF.

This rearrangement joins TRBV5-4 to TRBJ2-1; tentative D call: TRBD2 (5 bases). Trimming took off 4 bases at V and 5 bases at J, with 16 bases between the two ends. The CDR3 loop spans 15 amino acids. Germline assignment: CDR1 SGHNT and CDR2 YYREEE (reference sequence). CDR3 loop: CASSPEEAPHNEQFF. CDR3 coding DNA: TGTGCCAGCAGCCCGGAGGAGGCGCCCCACAATGAGCAGTTCTTC.